What follows are 12 T cell receptor beta chains derived from one specimen sequenced in a study of blood T cells in healthy people across ages. It was with a sample-barcoded 5' primer and a J-beta primer mix that a second PCR of about 6 to 12 cycles was run. TCRdb re-analysed the 5' RACE reads in MiXCR, keeping a single row per CDR3 protein. This sample has about 680,000 distinct CDR3 sequences, with around 45% found just once. The sequencing sample was made of blood. These receptors came from a woman aged 60-75 years in good health.

The gene calls are TRBV7-2 and TRBJ1-2, with D possibly being TRBD1 (5 bases). CDR1 is SGHTA and CDR2 is FQGNSA in the germline V gene. This CDR3 is built from 12 residues. V was shortened by 6 bases and J by 2 bases, with 7 bases between the two germline ends. The CDR3 DNA reads TGTGCCAGCAGACGGGACAACTATGGCTACACCTTC. It translates to CASRRDNYGYTF.

There are a few counts of this clonotype. The chain carries TRBV20-1 and TRBJ2-7; 9 positions match TRBD2. This CDR3 contains 15 residues. Germline loops: CDR1 DFQATT, CDR2 SNEGSKA (reference sequence). With 4 bases clipped from V and 2 bases from J, the junction kept 9 bases outside the gene matches. Here the CDR3 DNA reads TGCAGTGCTACTAGAGCTAGCGGGAACACCTACGAGCAGTACTTC. Residues: CSATRASGNTYEQYF.

This clonotype was picked up a small number of times. J is TRBJ2-7 and V is TRBV20-1, with D perhaps TRBD2 (7 bases). Germline CDR1 reads DFQATT; CDR2 reads SNEGSKA (reference sequence). The CDR3 sequence is 16 residues long. V shed 0 bases and J shed 0 bases, with 15 bases lying between them. For the CDR3, the DNA is TGCAGTGCTAGAGATTCCCGCGGGGGCAGCTCCTACGAGCAGTACTTC. Translated: CSARDSRGGSSYEQYF.

The genes are TRBV6-6 and TRBJ2-5; 13 nucleotides match TRBD2. The CDR3 consists of 17 residues. Germline loops: CDR1 MNHNY, CDR2 SVGAGI (reference sequence). The trim removed 4 bases at V and 0 bases at J, leaving 5 bases unmatched. CDR3 DNA sequence: TGTGCCAGCAGTTCGCTGGGACTAGCGGGGCACCAAGAGACCCAGTACTTC. This translates into CASSSLGLAGHQETQYF.

The V call is TRBV5-1, the J call TRBJ2-1; TRBD2 matches at 14 bases. The germline V gene encodes CDR1 SGHRS and CDR2 YFSETQ. The length of the CDR3 is 16 residues. Trimming removed 3 bases from V and 8 bases from J; junction bases left unmatched: 7. CDR3 region: CASSSTGTSGRHEQFF. The CDR3 DNA reads TGCGCCAGCAGCTCAACCGGGACTAGCGGGAGACATGAGCAGTTCTTC.

V gene TRBV10-3 combines with J gene TRBJ2-5; possibly TRBD1 for D (6 bases). Germline-derived CDR1 and CDR2 are ENHRY and SYGVKD. Trimming stripped 9 bases from V and 1 base from J, with 18 bases between. The CDR3 runs to 15 residues. CDR3 loop: CAISRQGPPQETQYF. The CDR3 DNA is TGTGCCATTTCGCGGCAGGGGCCTCCCCAAGAGACCCAGTACTTC.

The chain joins TRBV20-1 to TRBJ2-5; 7 bases agree with TRBD1. The CDR3 runs to 16 residues. Germline CDR1 and CDR2: DFQATT and SNEGSKA (reference sequence). After removal of 1 base from V and 5 bases from J, the junction contained 13 bases not matched to a gene. The CDR3 sequence is CSARALREGAWETQYF. DNA of the CDR3: TGCAGTGCTAGAGCCCTTCGAGAGGGGGCATGGGAGACCCAGTACTTC.

The chain carries TRBV24-1 and TRBJ2-3, with TRBD2 as a possible D gene (5 bases). The germline V gene encodes CDR1 KGHDR and CDR2 SFDVKD. The germline V and J ends were trimmed by 2 bases and 3 bases, with 14 bases remaining between them. This CDR3 comprises 16 residues. The CDR3 loop is CATSDSTPRRTDTQYF. CDR3 nucleotide sequence: TGTGCCACCAGTGATTCTACTCCTAGGAGGACAGATACGCAGTATTTT.

This chain connects TRBV5-1 to TRBJ2-1; possibly TRBD2 for D (6 bases). Trimming took off 4 bases at V and 6 bases at J, with 14 bases between the two ends. This CDR3 spans 14 amino acids. Germline loops: CDR1 SGHRS, CDR2 YFSETQ. CDR3 nucleotides: TGCGCCAGCAGCATGGCGGGAATATCCAATGAGCAGTTCTTC. Protein sequence: CASSMAGISNEQFF.

Note on this clonotype: A much bigger clone sits one base away, suggesting this may be a read error. The V call is TRBV12-3 or TRBV12-4, the J call TRBJ2-7; D unresolved. The CDR3 is 15 residues long. The CDR3 region is CAGSPIAESPYEQYF. For the CDR3, the DNA is TGTGCCGGCAGCCCTATCGCGGAATCCCCCTACGAGCAGTACTTC.

A few counts support this clonotype. The chain combines TRBV5-6 with TRBJ2-7; no reliable D call. This CDR3 region has 14 residues. The V and J ends lost 2 bases and 3 bases respectively, with 12 bases between them. Germline V gives CDR1 SGHDT, CDR2 YYEEEE. CDR3 in amino acids: CASSFLGRVYEQYF. The CDR3 DNA sequence: TGTGCCAGCAGCTTCCTAGGTCGGGTCTACGAGCAGTACTTC.

A few counts support this clonotype. This chain connects TRBV20-1 to TRBJ2-7; TRBD2 aligns across 11 bases. Trimming cost V 2 bases and J 2 bases; bases outside gene matches: 14. The CDR3 has 18 amino acids. Per the germline V gene, CDR1 is DFQATT and CDR2 is SNEGSKA (reference sequence). The CDR3 is CSARPKPGLAENAYEQYF. For the CDR3, the DNA is TGCAGTGCTAGACCAAAGCCGGGACTAGCGGAAAATGCCTACGAGCAGTACTTC.